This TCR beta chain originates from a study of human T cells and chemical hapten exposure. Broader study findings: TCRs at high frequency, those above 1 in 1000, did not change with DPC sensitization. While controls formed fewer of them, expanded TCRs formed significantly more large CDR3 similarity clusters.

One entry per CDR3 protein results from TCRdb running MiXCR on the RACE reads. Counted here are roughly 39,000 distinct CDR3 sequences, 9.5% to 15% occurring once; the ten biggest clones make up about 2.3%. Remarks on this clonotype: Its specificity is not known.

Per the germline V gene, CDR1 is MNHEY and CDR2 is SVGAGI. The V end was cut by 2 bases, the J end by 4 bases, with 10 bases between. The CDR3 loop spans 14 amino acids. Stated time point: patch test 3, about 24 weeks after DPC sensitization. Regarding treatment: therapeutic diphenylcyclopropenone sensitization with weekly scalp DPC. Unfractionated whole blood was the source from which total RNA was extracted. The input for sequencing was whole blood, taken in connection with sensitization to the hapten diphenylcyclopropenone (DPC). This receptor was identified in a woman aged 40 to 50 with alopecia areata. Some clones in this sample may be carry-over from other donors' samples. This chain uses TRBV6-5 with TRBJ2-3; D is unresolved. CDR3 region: CASSYGSAADTQYF. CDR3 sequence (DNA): TGTGCCAGCAGTTACGGGTCCGCCGCAGATACGCAGTATTTT.